Each of the 14 T cell receptor beta chains below was sequenced from the same sample in a study of blood T cell repertoires in COVID-19. TCRdb keeps only in-frame clones here, not all; method: immunoSEQ multiplex PCR. Of 180,000 or so clones in the sample, around 87% were seen once. The material sequenced was peripheral blood. These receptors were taken from a man aged 35 to 55 with active or convalescent COVID-19.

The genes are TRBV5-4 and TRBJ2-1, with a tentative D call TRBD1 (6 bases). Germline CDR1 and CDR2: SGHNT and YYREEE (reference sequence). Trimming removed 0 bases from V and 0 bases from J, with 16 bases in between. The CDR3 loop spans 18 amino acids. The CDR3 spells CASSLGTAQRSSYNEQFF. The CDR3 nucleotides are TGTGCCAGCAGCTTGGGGACAGCCCAGAGAAGCTCCTACAATGAGCAGTTCTTC. Using reference TRBV5-4 and TRBJ2-1 for the parts outside the CDR3, the full variable domain is ETGVTQSPTHLIKTRGQQVTLRCSSQSGHNTVSWYQQALGQGPQFIFQYYREEENGRGNFPPRFSGLQFPNYSSELNVNALELDDSALYLCASSLGTAQRSSYNEQFFGPGTRLTVL.

This clone was counted a few times. The gene calls are TRBV18 and TRBJ1-1, with 7 bases that match TRBD1. The V gene end was trimmed by 4 bases and the J gene end by 0 bases; junction bases not matched to a gene: 8. In germline, CDR1 is KGHSH, CDR2 LQKENI. The CDR3 is made up of 16 amino acids. The CDR3 nucleotides read TGTGCCAGCTCACTCCCCGCGACAGGGTTGAACACTGAAGCTTTCTTT. The encoded protein is CASSLPATGLNTEAFF.

The gene calls are TRBV19 and TRBJ2-1, with 9 bases matching TRBD1. The length of the CDR3 is 13 residues. Germline CDR1 is LNHDA and CDR2 is SQIVND (reference sequence). V lost 7 bases and J lost 6; bases outside the gene matches: 4. The CDR3 spells CASIATGGNEQFF. CDR3 in DNA: TGTGCCAGTATCGCGACAGGGGGCAATGAGCAGTTCTTC. Based on the CDR3 plus reference TRBV19 and TRBJ2-1, the full variable domain is DGGITQSPKYLFRKEGQNVTLSCEQNLNHDAMYWYRQDPGQGLRLIYYSQIVNDFQKGDIAEGYSVSREKKESFPLTVTSAQKNPTAFYLCASIATGGNEQFFGPGTRLTVL.

This clone was detected only a few times. The chain is built from TRBV3-1 (or the pseudogene TRBV3-2) and TRBJ2-7; D is possibly TRBD2 (5 bases). The CDR3 totals 15 residues. From germline, CDR1 is LGHDT and CDR2 YNNKEL (reference sequence). Between the trimmed V and J ends, which lost 0 bases and 5 bases, there was a span of 14 bases. The CDR3 loop reads CASSQDELRGNEQYF. In DNA, the CDR3 is TGTGCCAGCAGCCAAGATGAACTACGGGGAAACGAGCAGTACTTC.

The chain uses TRBV5-1 and TRBJ2-5, with 14 nucleotides matching TRBD2. The V and J ends lost 4 bases and 3 bases, in that order; junction bases with no gene match: 2. The CDR3 is 15 amino acids. Germline CDR1 and CDR2: SGHRS and YFSETQ. CDR3 sequence: CASSPGLAGEETQYF. CDR3 bases: TGCGCCAGCAGCCCGGGACTAGCGGGGGAAGAGACCCAGTACTTC. Full variable domain (remainder filled in from reference TRBV5-1 and TRBJ2-5): KAGVTQTPRYLIKTRGQQVTLSCSPISGHRSVSWYQQTPGQGLQFLFEYFSETQRNKGNFPGRFSGRQFSNSRSEMNVSTLELGDSALYLCASSPGLAGEETQYFGPGTRLLVL.

Here the CDR3 reads CATSHPSGQETQYF. CDR3 coding DNA: TGTGCCACCAGTCATCCTAGCGGCCAAGAGACCCAGTACTTC. The chain recombines TRBV24-1 with TRBJ2-5; 7 bases agree with TRBD2. Looked up from germline, CDR1 is KGHDR and CDR2 is SFDVKD. Trimming at V came to 6 bases and at J to 1 base, leaving 4 bases not matched to a gene. The length of the CDR3 is 14 residues.

V is TRBV7-9 and J is TRBJ2-5; D might be TRBD2 (6 bases). The CDR3 spans 13 residues. Trimming shortened V by 3 bases and J by 1 base, and 6 bases separated the two germline ends. CDR1 is SEHNR and CDR2 is FQNEAQ in the germline V gene (reference sequence). The CDR3 sequence is CASSFGSQETQYF. CDR3 sequence (DNA): TGTGCCAGCAGCTTCGGGAGCCAAGAGACCCAGTACTTC.

This clone was picked up a small number of times. This chain uses TRBV5-4 with TRBJ1-2, with 9 bases identical to TRBD1. The trim removed 5 bases at V and 8 bases at J, leaving 10 bases unmatched. CDR1 and CDR2 (germline): SGHNT, YYREEE (reference sequence). This CDR3 has 14 residues. This chain's CDR3 is CASSPGQGPSGYTF. The CDR3 coding sequence is TGTGCCAGCAGTCCCGGACAGGGGCCTTCAGGCTACACCTTC.

This clone was counted only a few times. The chain combines TRBV5-6 with TRBJ1-3; D remains unclear. CDR3 length equals 15 residues. Looked up from germline, CDR1 is SGHDT and CDR2 is YYEEEE. The V and J ends lost 4 bases and 4 bases respectively, with 15 bases between them. CDR3 amino acids: CASSRGRSEGNTIYF. CDR3 in DNA: TGTGCCAGCAGCAGAGGAAGATCGGAGGGAAACACCATATATTTT.

The rearrangement uses TRBV6-5 and TRBJ2-6, with D tentatively TRBD1 (6 bases). The CDR3 is 15 amino acids. Germline CDR1 is MNHEY and CDR2 is SVGAGI. V was trimmed by 6 bases and J by 4 bases, leaving 13 bases between them. The CDR3 here is CASSYTGTGANVLTF. The CDR3 region has the DNA TGTGCCAGCAGCTATACAGGGACCGGGGCCAACGTCCTGACTTTC.

This clone was recorded a few times. V usage is TRBV2 and J usage is TRBJ2-5; 9 bases are shared with TRBD1. V trimming: 6 bases; J trimming: 5 bases; junction bases outside the gene matches: 7. The CDR3 spans 14 residues. The germline V gene encodes CDR1 SNHLY and CDR2 FYNNEI. CDR3 loop: CASSRDRAEETQYF. The CDR3 DNA follows: TGTGCCAGCAGCCGGGACAGGGCAGAGGAGACCCAGTACTTC.

In this sample, this clone turned up once. The CDR3 is CASGLAARYEQYF. CDR3 sequence (DNA): TGTGCCAGCGGACTAGCGGCACGCTACGAGCAGTACTTC. The chain combines TRBV6-5 with TRBJ2-7; 10 nucleotides agree with TRBD2. Germline CDR1 MNHEY, CDR2 SVGAGI. The CDR3 is 13 residues long. V lost 8 bases, J lost 3 bases, and 4 bases stayed unmatched.

This chain connects TRBV15 to TRBJ2-3; TRBD1 might be the D (5 bases). Per germline, CDR1 LNHNV and CDR2 YYDKDF (reference sequence). With 6 bases removed from V and 5 bases from J, the gap between germline ends came to 12 bases. This CDR3 comprises 13 residues. This CDR3 is CATRLGAVDTQYF. In DNA, the CDR3 is TGTGCCACCAGGCTAGGGGCGGTAGATACGCAGTATTTT.

The rearrangement links TRBV7-2 to TRBJ2-7; 7 nucleotides match TRBD1. This CDR3 comprises 15 residues. Germline-derived CDR1 and CDR2 are SGHTA and FQGNSA. V lost 3 bases to trimming and J lost 2 bases; unmatched junction nucleotides: 7. The CDR3 nucleotides are TGTGCCAGCAGCTTGACAGGGATCGGGCCCTACGAGCAGTACTTC. Its translation is CASSLTGIGPYEQYF.